The next 17 T cell receptor beta chains were all read from a single sample in a study of human T cells and chemical hapten exposure. MiXCR, applied by TCRdb to the RACE reads, yields one record per CDR3 protein. The sample consists of 180,000 or so distinct CDR3 sequences, more than 20% of them appearing once. The time point is: patch test 3, about 24 weeks after DPC sensitization. The sample's treatment: therapeutic diphenylcyclopropenone sensitization with weekly scalp DPC. The sequences come from whole blood, collected in connection with sensitization to the hapten diphenylcyclopropenone (DPC). The source is a woman aged 40 to 50 with alopecia areata. Some clones in this sample may be carry-over from other donors' samples.

This clonotype was observed a few times. The chain is built from TRBV5-5 and TRBJ1-6; D might be TRBD1 (6 bases). Germline assignment: CDR1 SGHKS and CDR2 YYEKEE (reference sequence). Trimming left V 0 bases short and J 15 bases short, with 16 bases between. The CDR3 contains 14 residues. CDR3 residues: CASSLANTGMFLHF. CDR3 bases: TGTGCCAGCAGCTTGGCCAATACAGGGATGTTCCTCCACTTT.

This clonotype has a handful of counts. The rearrangement joins TRBV6-2 or TRBV6-3 to TRBJ2-3, with D uncertain. The CDR3 is made up of 14 amino acids. The germline gives CDR1 MNHEY, CDR2 SVGEGT. V lost 6 bases and J lost 2, with 12 bases in between. The CDR3 sequence: CASSPLTVTDTQYF. DNA of the CDR3: TGTGCCAGCAGCCCTTTGACGGTCACAGATACGCAGTATTTT.

As DNA, the CDR3 is TGTGCCAGCAGTTTGGCAGGGGAAGCTTTCTTT. As protein: CASSLAGEAFF. The J gene is TRBJ1-1, the V gene TRBV27; a possible D gene is TRBD1 (5 bases). The V end was cut by 3 bases, the J end by 8 bases, with 7 bases between. The germline gives CDR1 MNHEY, CDR2 SMNVEV (reference sequence). The CDR3 consists of 11 residues.

The chain links TRBV4-3 to TRBJ2-3; 15 bases map to TRBD2. Germline values: CDR1 LGHNA, CDR2 YSLEER. CDR3 length equals 18 residues. The J segment lost 3 bases and the V segment lost 0 bases, leaving 4 bases of the junction unmatched. CDR3 DNA: TGCGCCAGCAGCCAAGAAGGACTAGCGGGAGGGCCGACAGATACGCAGTATTTT. Amino acids: CASSQEGLAGGPTDTQYF.

A few counts support this clonotype. This chain uses TRBV28 with TRBJ1-1, with 7 nucleotides matching TRBD1. CDR1 and CDR2 from the germline V gene are MDHEN and SYDVKM. Trimming cost V 6 bases and J 5 bases; bases outside gene matches: 12. The CDR3 has 15 amino acids. The CDR3 region is CASSVLGGGGTEAFF. The CDR3 region has the DNA TGTGCCAGCAGCGTTCTAGGGGGCGGAGGGACTGAAGCTTTCTTT.

This clonotype was picked up a small number of times. This sequence joins TRBV5-5 and TRBJ2-2; D is ambiguous. Trimming left V 1 base short and J 6 bases short, with 10 bases between. CDR1 and CDR2 from the germline V gene are SGHKS and YYEKEE (reference sequence). CDR3 length equals 14 residues. The CDR3 region has the DNA TGTGCCAGCAGCTTGTCGGGTTTCGCCGGGGAGCTGTTTTTT. Translation: CASSLSGFAGELFF.

The chain has TRBV9 and TRBJ2-1; the D is unclear. V was pared by 4 bases and J by 4 bases, with 15 bases between. The germline V gene has CDR1 SGDLS and CDR2 YYNGEE. The CDR3 extends over 15 amino acids. This CDR3 reads CASSPPPSVYNEQFF. The DNA for the CDR3 is TGTGCCAGCAGCCCCCCCCCCAGCGTTTACAATGAGCAGTTCTTC.

This chain uses TRBV11-2 with TRBJ2-2; 9 bases match TRBD2. The V and J ends lost 4 bases and 1 base, in that order; junction bases with no gene match: 4. This CDR3 region has 16 residues. Germline assignment: CDR1 SGHAT and CDR2 FQNNGV. The CDR3 DNA is TGTGCCAGCAGCTCCGTTAGCGGGAGGAACACCGGGGAGCTGTTTTTT. It encodes CASSSVSGRNTGELFF.

V usage is TRBV7-9 and J usage is TRBJ1-1; 8 bases map to TRBD1. This CDR3 is built from 14 residues. J lost 1 base, V lost 8 bases, and 6 bases had no gene match. Looked up from germline, CDR1 is SEHNR and CDR2 is FQNEAQ (reference sequence). CDR3 coding DNA: TGTGCCAGCCAAAGACAGGGGACGAACACTGAAGCTTTCTTT. It translates to CASQRQGTNTEAFF.

V usage is TRBV5-5 and J usage is TRBJ1-1; D perhaps matches TRBD1 (5 bases). Trimming removed 0 bases at V and 1 base at J, with 7 bases between. There are 14 residues in the CDR3. Germline V gene data show CDR1 as SGHKS and CDR2 as YYEKEE (reference sequence). CDR3 DNA sequence: TGTGCCAGCAGCTTGGCGACAGCGAACACTGAAGCTTTCTTT. Translating it yields CASSLATANTEAFF.

This rearrangement joins TRBV20-1 to TRBJ2-3; 7 nucleotides agree with TRBD1. Germline trimming cut 6 bases from V and 4 bases from J; bases unmatched to any gene: 7. CDR1 is DFQATT and CDR2 is SNEGSKA in the germline V gene (reference sequence). The length of the CDR3 is 13 residues. The CDR3 loop is CSALKDRADTQYF. The CDR3 DNA is TGCAGTGCACTAAAAGACAGGGCAGATACGCAGTATTTT.

This clonotype was seen repeatedly, ten times or more. The chain links TRBV6-2 or TRBV6-3 to TRBJ1-5, with 7 bases identical to TRBD1. The trim removed 2 bases at V and 7 bases at J, leaving 8 bases unmatched. This CDR3 has 15 residues. The V gene's germline CDR1 is MNHEY and CDR2 SVGEGT. Here the CDR3 reads CASSYGGRGFQPQHF. Here the CDR3 DNA reads TGTGCCAGCAGTTACGGGGGCAGGGGGTTCCAGCCCCAGCATTTT.

The CDR3 nucleotides read TGTGCCAGCAGTGAATCAGGGGTGAACACTGAAGCTTTCTTT. Protein sequence: CASSESGVNTEAFF. The rearrangement uses TRBV2 and TRBJ1-1; TRBD1 might be the D (6 bases). Trimming shortened V by 2 bases and J by 0 bases, and 7 bases separated the two germline ends. This CDR3 has 14 residues. In germline, CDR1 is SNHLY, CDR2 FYNNEI.

This clonotype was counted a few times. The chain combines TRBV7-2 with TRBJ1-1, with 7 bases that match TRBD1. The CDR3 covers 13 residues. Trimming at V came to 5 bases and at J to 2 bases, leaving 2 bases not matched to a gene. Germline CDR1 and CDR2: SGHTA and FQGNSA. As DNA, the CDR3 is TGTGCCAGCAGCAGGGACAGAAACACTGAAGCTTTCTTT. Translation: CASSRDRNTEAFF.

This clonotype was counted a few times. The gene calls are TRBV12-3 or TRBV12-4 and TRBJ1-6, with D hard to call. The CDR3 is made up of 13 amino acids. Trimming took 2 bases from V and 7 from J, leaving 6 bases between them. Here the CDR3 DNA reads TGTGCCAGCAGTTTAAGAAGGAATTCACCCCTCCACTTT. Residues: CASSLRRNSPLHF.

This rearrangement joins TRBV7-3 to TRBJ2-2; possibly TRBD2 for D (6 bases). CDR3 length: 14 amino acids. Germline V CDR1 and CDR2: SGHTA, FQGTGA. V was cut by 3 bases and J by 2 bases, with 7 bases left in between. The CDR3 DNA follows: TGTGCCAGCAGCTTGGACTATAACACCGGGGAGCTGTTTTTT. This encodes CASSLDYNTGELFF.

Here the CDR3 reads CASSVEGTSGQETQYF. CDR3 nucleotide sequence: TGTGCCAGCAGCGTAGAAGGGACTAGCGGCCAAGAGACCCAGTACTTC. This sequence joins TRBV9 and TRBJ2-5, with 11 bases that match TRBD2. Germline V gene lookup returns CDR1 SGDLS and CDR2 YYNGEE. After removal of 0 bases from V and 1 base from J, the junction contained 2 bases not matched to a gene. The CDR3 is 16 amino acids. Full variable domain (outside the CDR3, taken from reference TRBV9 and TRBJ2-5): DSGVTQTPKHLITATGQRVTLRCSPRSGDLSVYWYQQSLDQGLQFLIQYYNGEERAKGNILERFSAQQFPDLHSELNLSSLELGDSALYFCASSVEGTSGQETQYFGPGTRLLVL.